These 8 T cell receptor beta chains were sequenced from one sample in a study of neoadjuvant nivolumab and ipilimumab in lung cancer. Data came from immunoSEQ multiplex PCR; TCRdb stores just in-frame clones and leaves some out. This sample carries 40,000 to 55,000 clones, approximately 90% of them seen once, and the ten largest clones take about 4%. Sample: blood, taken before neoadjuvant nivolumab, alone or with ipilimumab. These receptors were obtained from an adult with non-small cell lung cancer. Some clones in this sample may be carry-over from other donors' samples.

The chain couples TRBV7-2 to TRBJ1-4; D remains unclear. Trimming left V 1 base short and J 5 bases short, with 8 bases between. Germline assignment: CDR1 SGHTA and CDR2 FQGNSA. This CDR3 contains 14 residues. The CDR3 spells CASSLGTENEKLFF. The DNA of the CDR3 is TGTGCCAGCAGCTTAGGGACGGAAAATGAAAAACTGTTTTTT. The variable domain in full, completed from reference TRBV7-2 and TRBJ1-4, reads GAGVSQSPSNKVTEKGKDVELRCDPISGHTALYWYRQSLGQGLEFLIYFQGNSAPDKSGLPSDRFSAERTGGSVSTLTIQRTQQEDSAVYLCASSLGTENEKLFFGSGTQLSVL.

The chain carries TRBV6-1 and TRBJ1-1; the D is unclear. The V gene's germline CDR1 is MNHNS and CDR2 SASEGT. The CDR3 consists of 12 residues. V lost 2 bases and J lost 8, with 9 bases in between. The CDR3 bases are TGTGCCAGCAGTGAAAGTTTACGGGAAGCTTTCTTT. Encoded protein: CASSESLREAFF.

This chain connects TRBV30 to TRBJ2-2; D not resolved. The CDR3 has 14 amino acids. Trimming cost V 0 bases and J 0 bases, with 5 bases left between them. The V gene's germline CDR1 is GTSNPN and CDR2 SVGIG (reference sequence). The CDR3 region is CAWSVTANTGELFF. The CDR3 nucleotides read TGTGCCTGGAGTGTAACCGCGAACACCGGGGAGCTGTTTTTT.

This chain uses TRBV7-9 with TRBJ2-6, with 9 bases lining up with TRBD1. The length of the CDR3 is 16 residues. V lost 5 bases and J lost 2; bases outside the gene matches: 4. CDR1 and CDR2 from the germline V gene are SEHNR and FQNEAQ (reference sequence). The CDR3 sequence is CASSTHRGPGANVLTF. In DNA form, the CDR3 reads TGTGCCAGCAGCACTCACAGGGGGCCTGGGGCCAACGTCCTGACTTTC.

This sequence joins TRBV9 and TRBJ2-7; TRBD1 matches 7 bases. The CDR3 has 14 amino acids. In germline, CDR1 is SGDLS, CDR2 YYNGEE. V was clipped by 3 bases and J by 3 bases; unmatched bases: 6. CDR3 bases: TGTGCCAGCAGCGCCTCAACAGGGGACTACGAGCAGTACTTC. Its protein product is CASSASTGDYEQYF.

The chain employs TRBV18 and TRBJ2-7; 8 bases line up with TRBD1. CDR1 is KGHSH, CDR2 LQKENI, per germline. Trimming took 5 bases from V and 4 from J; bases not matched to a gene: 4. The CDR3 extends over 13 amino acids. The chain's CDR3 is CASSSTGVYEQYF. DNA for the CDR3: TGTGCCAGCTCATCGACAGGGGTATACGAGCAGTACTTC.

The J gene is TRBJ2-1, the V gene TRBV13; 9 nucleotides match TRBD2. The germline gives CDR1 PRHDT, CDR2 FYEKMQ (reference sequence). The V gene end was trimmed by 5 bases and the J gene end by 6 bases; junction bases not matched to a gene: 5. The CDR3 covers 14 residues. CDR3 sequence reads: CASSPGLAGNEQFF. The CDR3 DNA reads TGTGCCAGCAGCCCGGGACTAGCAGGCAATGAGCAGTTCTTC.

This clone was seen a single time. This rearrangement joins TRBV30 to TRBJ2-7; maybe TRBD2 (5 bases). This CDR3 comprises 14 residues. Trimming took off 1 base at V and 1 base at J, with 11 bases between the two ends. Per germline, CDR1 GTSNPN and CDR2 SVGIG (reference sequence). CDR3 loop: CAWSGTAPSYEQYF. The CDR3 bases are TGTGCCTGGAGTGGGACTGCCCCTTCCTACGAGCAGTACTTC.